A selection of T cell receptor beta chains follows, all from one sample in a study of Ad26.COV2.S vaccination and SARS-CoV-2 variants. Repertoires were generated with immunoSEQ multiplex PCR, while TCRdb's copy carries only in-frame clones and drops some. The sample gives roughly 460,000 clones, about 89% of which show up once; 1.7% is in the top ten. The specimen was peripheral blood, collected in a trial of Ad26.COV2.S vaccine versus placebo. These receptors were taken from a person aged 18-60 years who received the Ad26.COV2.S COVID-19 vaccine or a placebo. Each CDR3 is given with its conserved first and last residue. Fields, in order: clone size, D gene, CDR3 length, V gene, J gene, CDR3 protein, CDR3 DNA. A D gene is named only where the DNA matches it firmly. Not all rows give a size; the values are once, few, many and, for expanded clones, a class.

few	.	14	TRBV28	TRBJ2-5	CASSPYRIQETQYF	TGTGCCAGCAGTCCTTACAGGATCCAAGAGACCCAGTACTTC
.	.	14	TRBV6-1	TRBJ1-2	CASSEQGRDYGYTF	TGTGCCAGCAGTGAACAGGGAAGGGACTATGGCTACACCTTC
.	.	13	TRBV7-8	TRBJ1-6	CASSLDNNSPLHF	TGTGCCAGCAGCTTAGACAACAATTCACCCCTCCACTTT
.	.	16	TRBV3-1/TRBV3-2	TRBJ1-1	CASSQGGGLFNTEAFF	TGTGCCAGCAGCCAAGGCGGGGGCCTCTTCAACACTGAAGCTTTCTTT
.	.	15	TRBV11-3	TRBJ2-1	CASSLEGGPNNEQFF	TGTGCCAGCAGCTTAGAGGGGGGGCCAAACAATGAGCAGTTCTTC
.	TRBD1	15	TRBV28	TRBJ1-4	CASSLPDRVNEKLFF	TGTGCCAGCAGTTTACCGGACAGGGTTAATGAAAAACTGTTTTTT
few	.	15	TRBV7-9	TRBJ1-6	CASSSFRDPNSPLHF	TGTGCCAGCAGCTCGTTTCGGGACCCAAATTCACCCCTCCACTTT
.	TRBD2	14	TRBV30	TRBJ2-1	CACKRPRGGNEQFF	TGTGCCTGTAAAAGGCCGCGGGGGGGCAATGAGCAGTTCTTC
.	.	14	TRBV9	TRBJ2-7	CASSSTGQGYEQYF	TGTGCCAGCAGCTCCACGGGGCAGGGTTACGAGCAGTACTTC
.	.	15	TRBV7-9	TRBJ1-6	CASSLGSSYNSPLHF	TGTGCCAGCAGCCTCGGTTCCTCCTATAATTCACCCCTCCACTTT
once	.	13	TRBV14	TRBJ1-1	CASSQVSRGEAFF	TGTGCCAGCAGCCAAGTATCCCGAGGCGAAGCTTTCTTT
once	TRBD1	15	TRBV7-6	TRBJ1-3	CASSSTGATGNTIYF	TGTGCCAGCAGCTCTACAGGGGCCACTGGAAACACCATATATTTT
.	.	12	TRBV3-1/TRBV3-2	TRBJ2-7	CASSQVAYEQYF	TGTGCCAGCAGCCAAGTTGCCTACGAGCAGTACTTC
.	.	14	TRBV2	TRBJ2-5	CASLNAAYQETQYF	TGTGCCAGCCTGAACGCTGCGTACCAAGAGACCCAGTACTTC
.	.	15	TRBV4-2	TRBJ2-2	CASSPRRGVPGELFF	TGTGCCAGCAGCCCCCGAAGGGGGGTGCCCGGGGAGCTGTTTTTT
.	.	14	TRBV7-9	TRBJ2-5	CASSLLQGSETQYF	TGTGCCAGCAGCTTATTGCAGGGTTCCGAGACCCAGTACTTC
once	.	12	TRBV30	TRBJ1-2	CAWSVRGDGYTF	TGTGCCTGGAGTGTTCGCGGGGACGGCTACACCTTC
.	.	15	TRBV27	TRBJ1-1	CASCSGANMNTEAFF	TGTGCCAGCTGCTCAGGGGCGAACATGAACACTGAAGCTTTCTTT
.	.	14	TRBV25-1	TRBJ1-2	CASSESGTAHGYTF	TGTGCCAGCAGTGAGTCCGGGACCGCCCATGGCTACACCTTC
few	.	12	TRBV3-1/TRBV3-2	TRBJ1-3	CASSPGGNTIYF	TGTGCCAGCAGCCCGGGTGGAAACACCATATATTTT
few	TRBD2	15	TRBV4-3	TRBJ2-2	CASRSRLADTGELFF	TGCGCCAGCAGGTCCCGACTAGCGGACACCGGGGAGCTGTTTTTT
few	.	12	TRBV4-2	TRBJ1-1	CASSHTGSEAFF	TGTGCCAGCAGCCACACCGGGAGTGAAGCTTTCTTT
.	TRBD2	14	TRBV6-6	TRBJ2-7	CASKLAGGAYEQYF	TGTGCCAGCAAACTAGCGGGGGGTGCCTACGAGCAGTACTTC
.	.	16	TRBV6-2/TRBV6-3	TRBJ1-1	CASSQAPGQSGTEAFF	TGTGCCAGCAGTCAAGCCCCCGGACAGTCCGGCACTGAAGCTTTCTTT
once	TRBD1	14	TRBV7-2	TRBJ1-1	CASSRDRGDTEAFF	TGTGCCAGCAGCCGGGACAGGGGGGACACTGAAGCTTTCTTT
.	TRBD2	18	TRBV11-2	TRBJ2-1	CASSRRVQSGRAHNEQFF	TGTGCCAGCAGTCGTAGGGTCCAGAGCGGGAGGGCCCACAATGAGCAGTTCTTC
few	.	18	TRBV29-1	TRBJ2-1	CSVEASRGALSSYNEQFF	TGCAGCGTTGAAGCAAGTCGGGGGGCCTTGAGCTCCTACAATGAGCAGTTCTTC
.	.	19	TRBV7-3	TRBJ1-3	CASSFKDNRDPSSGNTIYF	TGTGCCAGCAGCTTCAAAGATAACCGGGACCCAAGCTCTGGAAACACCATATATTTT
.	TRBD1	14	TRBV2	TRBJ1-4	CASSAWTGSEKLFF	TGTGCCAGCAGTGCATGGACAGGGAGTGAAAAACTGTTTTTT
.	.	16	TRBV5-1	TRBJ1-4	CASSLGSTTTNEKLFF	TGCGCCAGCAGCTTGGGATCGACGACAACTAATGAAAAACTGTTTTTT
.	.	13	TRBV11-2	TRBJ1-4	CASSSRRVEKLFF	TGTGCCAGCAGCTCCCGTCGGGTCGAAAAACTGTTTTTT
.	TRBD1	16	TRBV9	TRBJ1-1	CASSVGLGTGDTEAFF	TGTGCCAGCAGCGTAGGGTTAGGGACAGGGGACACTGAAGCTTTCTTT
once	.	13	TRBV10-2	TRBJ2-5	CASSPSYQETQYF	TGCGCCAGCAGTCCCTCGTACCAAGAGACCCAGTACTTC
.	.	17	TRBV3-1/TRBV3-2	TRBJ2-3	CASSQVGGRSIPDTQYF	TGTGCCAGCAGCCAAGTTGGTGGGAGATCTATCCCAGATACGCAGTATTTT
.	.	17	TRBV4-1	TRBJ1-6	CASSQAHSQAGNSPLHF	TGCGCCAGCAGCCAAGCCCATTCCCAGGCAGGGAATTCACCCCTCCACTTT
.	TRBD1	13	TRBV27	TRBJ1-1	CASSQDRETEAFF	TGTGCCAGCAGTCAAGACAGGGAGACTGAAGCTTTCTTT
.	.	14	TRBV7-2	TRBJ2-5	CASSFGRSLETQYF	TGTGCCAGCAGCTTCGGACGGTCACTGGAGACCCAGTACTTC
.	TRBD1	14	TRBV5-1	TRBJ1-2	CASSLGTANYGYTF	TGCGCCAGCAGCCTGGGGACAGCTAACTATGGCTACACCTTC
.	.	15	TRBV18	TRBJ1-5	CASSPTGGPDQPQHF	TGTGCCAGCTCACCTACTGGAGGGCCGGATCAGCCCCAGCATTTT
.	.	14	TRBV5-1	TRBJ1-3	CASRGTGTGNTIYF	TGCGCCAGCAGGGGAACAGGGACTGGAAACACCATATATTTT
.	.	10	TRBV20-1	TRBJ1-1	CSAKHFEAFF	TGCAGTGCTAAACACTTTGAAGCTTTCTTT
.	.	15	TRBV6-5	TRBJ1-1	CASRVPGGADTEAFF	TGTGCCAGCAGGGTTCCGGGGGGGGCTGACACTGAAGCTTTCTTT
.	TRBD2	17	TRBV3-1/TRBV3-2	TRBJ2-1	CASSGGLAGVGYNEQFF	TGTGCCAGCAGCGGGGGGCTAGCGGGTGTAGGCTACAATGAGCAGTTCTTC
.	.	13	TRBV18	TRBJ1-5	CASSPQGDQPQHF	TGTGCCAGCTCACCTCAAGGGGATCAGCCCCAGCATTTT
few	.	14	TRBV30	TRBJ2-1	CAWSVLPSRNEQFF	TGTGCCTGGAGTGTACTCCCTAGCAGAAATGAGCAGTTCTTC
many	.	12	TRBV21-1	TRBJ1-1	CASTKGRSEAFF	TGTGCCAGCACGAAGGGGAGATCTGAAGCTTTCTTT
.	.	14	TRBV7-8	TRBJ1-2	CASSLVLDSYGYTF	TGTGCCAGCAGCTTAGTTTTGGACAGCTATGGCTACACCTTC
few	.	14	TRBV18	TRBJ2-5	CASSPEGHRETQYF	TGTGCCAGCTCACCCGAGGGACACCGAGAGACCCAGTACTTC
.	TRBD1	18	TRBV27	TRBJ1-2	CASSLLGLEGARNYGYTF	TGTGCCAGCAGTTTGCTTGGTCTCGAGGGGGCCCGAAACTATGGCTACACCTTC
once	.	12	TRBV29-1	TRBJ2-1	CSVDLMVNEQFF	TGCAGCGTTGATCTTATGGTTAATGAGCAGTTCTTC
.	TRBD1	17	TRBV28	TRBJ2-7	CASSLNNPGQGFREQYF	TGTGCCAGCAGTTTAAACAACCCGGGACAGGGGTTTCGTGAGCAGTACTTC
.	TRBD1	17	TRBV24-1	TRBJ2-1	CATSDIGTGLTYNEQFF	TGTGCCACCAGTGATATCGGGACAGGGCTTACCTACAATGAGCAGTTCTTC
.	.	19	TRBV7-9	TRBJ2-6	CASSLVSLFGVSGANVLTF	TGTGCCAGCAGCTTAGTTTCTCTATTCGGAGTCTCTGGGGCCAACGTCCTGACTTTC
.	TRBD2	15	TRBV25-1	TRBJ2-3	CASSPLAGATDTQYF	TGTGCCAGCAGTCCCCTAGCGGGGGCCACAGATACGCAGTATTTT
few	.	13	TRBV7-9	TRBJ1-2	CASSATVNYGYTF	TGTGCCAGCAGCGCGACAGTTAACTATGGCTACACCTTC